These 16 T cell receptor beta chains were all obtained from the same sample, sequenced in a study of identical twins. Using its own MiXCR run on the 5' RACE reads, TCRdb lists one record per CDR3 protein. The sample records 650,000 to 750,000 distinct CDR3 sequences, around 20% being singletons. This sample was also put to use in a study of T cells expressing NK-cell markers.

Input material: PBMCs. These receptors were taken from a woman under 30 in good health.

This clonotype was counted between two and nine times. Germline and junction disagree at one end, which may indicate a read error. The chain has TRBV7-7 and TRBJ2-2; 9 bases are shared with TRBD1. The CDR3 loop spans 14 amino acids. Per the germline V gene, CDR1 is SSHAT and CDR2 is FNYEAQ (reference sequence). CDR3 protein: CASSSGTGIGELFF. The CDR3 DNA reads TGTGCTAGCAGCTCCGGGACAGGGATCGGGGAGCTGTTTTTT.

This clonotype was observed a few times. The V call is TRBV6-5, the J call TRBJ2-1, with TRBD2 matching 13 bases. The ends lost 5 bases at V and 5 bases at J; junction bases unmatched: 9. Per the germline V gene, CDR1 is MNHEY and CDR2 is SVGAGI. This CDR3 contains 17 residues. The CDR3 DNA reads TGTGCCAGCAGTCACCCTTTGGGGACTAGCGGGAACAATGAGCAGTTCTTC. Its protein is CASSHPLGTSGNNEQFF.

This clonotype was detected many times. This rearrangement joins TRBV7-3 to TRBJ2-1; tentative D call: TRBD2 (6 bases). The germline CDR1 and CDR2 sequences are SGHTA and FQGTGA. The CDR3 is 13 amino acids. V was pared by 4 bases and J by 10 bases, with 14 bases between. Here the CDR3 DNA reads TGTGCCAGCAGCTCAGGTAGCGGTGGGGAGCAGTTCTTC. Amino acids: CASSSGSGGEQFF.

The chain has TRBV12-3 or TRBV12-4 and TRBJ1-3; D is unclear. V was shortened by 3 bases and J by 6 bases, with 3 bases between the two germline ends. The CDR3 length is 11 residues. CDR3 bases: TGTGCCAGCAGTTTTCCAAACACCATATATTTT. Protein product: CASSFPNTIYF.

This clonotype was seen more than once but under ten times. V usage is TRBV3-1 and J usage is TRBJ2-7, with 10 bases aligning to TRBD2. CDR1 LGHDT and CDR2 YNNKEL come from the germline V gene (reference sequence). The CDR3 loop spans 13 amino acids. J was trimmed by 6 bases and V by 4 bases; bases with no gene match: 3. The CDR3 coding sequence is TGTGCCAGCAGCCCCGCTAGCGGGAGCGAGCAGTACTTC. Its protein is CASSPASGSEQYF.

The chain couples TRBV15 to TRBJ2-5; D is perhaps TRBD2 (7 bases). V lost 0 bases and J 2 bases, leaving 13 bases between the germline ends. CDR1 and CDR2 from the germline V gene are LNHNV and YYDKDF (reference sequence). The CDR3 is 16 amino acids. The CDR3 sequence: CATSRDLGGPQETQYF. The DNA for the CDR3 is TGTGCCACCAGCAGAGATCTCGGGGGGCCGCAAGAGACCCAGTACTTC.

This clonotype was found a few times. The J gene is TRBJ2-7, the V gene TRBV12-3 or TRBV12-4; TRBD1 matches 9 bases. The trim removed 6 bases at V and 8 bases at J, leaving 14 bases unmatched. This CDR3 has 15 residues. CDR3 DNA: TGTGCCAGCAGAAGGAAACAGGGGGCTCAGGGGAAGCAGTACTTC. Residues: CASRRKQGAQGKQYF.

The chain joins TRBV2 to TRBJ2-2, with a possible D match to TRBD2 (5 bases). The length of the CDR3 is 14 residues. The germline V gene encodes CDR1 SNHLY and CDR2 FYNNEI. V dropped 4 bases and J dropped 0 bases, with 6 bases sitting between them. CDR3 amino acids: CASSATTNTGELFF. CDR3 coding DNA: TGTGCCAGCAGTGCGACTACGAACACCGGGGAGCTGTTTTTT.

The CDR3 DNA reads as TGCAGTGCTAGACGAACAGGGAGGGCTTTCTTT. It translates to CSARRTGRAFF. The chain links TRBV20-1 to TRBJ1-1, with D possibly TRBD1 on 6 matching bases. The germline V gene has CDR1 DFQATT and CDR2 SNEGSKA (reference sequence). Trimming cost V 2 bases and J 11 bases, with 12 bases left between them. The CDR3 length is 11 residues.

This clonotype was detected only a few times. V is TRBV2 and J is TRBJ1-1; D remains ambiguous. V was trimmed by 7 bases and J by 1 base, leaving 7 bases between them. This CDR3 contains 12 residues. Germline lookup yields CDR1 SNHLY and CDR2 FYNNEI. This chain's CDR3 is CASMWGNTEAFF. The DNA for the CDR3 is TGTGCCAGCATGTGGGGGAACACTGAAGCTTTCTTT.

The V gene is TRBV5-5, the J gene TRBJ2-3; TRBD2 matches at 15 bases. Germline V gene data show CDR1 as SGHKS and CDR2 as YYEKEE (reference sequence). The CDR3 is made up of 14 amino acids. Trimming took 5 bases from V and 6 from J; bases not matched to a gene: 1. CDR3 protein: CASRGTSGGDTQYF. CDR3 in DNA: TGTGCCAGCAGAGGGACTAGCGGGGGGGATACGCAGTATTTT.

Only a few counts were recorded for this clonotype. The J gene is TRBJ2-1, the V gene TRBV6-2 or TRBV6-3, with a possible D match to TRBD2 (5 bases). The CDR3 is made up of 14 amino acids. Trimming removed 6 bases from V and 9 bases from J, with 18 bases in between. Germline V gives CDR1 MNHEY, CDR2 SVGEGT. This CDR3 is CASRRPLASGEQFF. The CDR3 nucleotides read TGTGCCAGCAGAAGGCCCCTAGCAAGCGGTGAGCAGTTCTTC.

This clonotype has just a few counts. The gene calls are TRBV12-3 or TRBV12-4 and TRBJ2-1; 8 nucleotides match TRBD2. The V segment lost 6 bases and the J segment 2 bases; nucleotides outside the gene matches: 3. This CDR3 region has 14 residues. CDR3 DNA: TGTGCCAGCAGACGTAGCGGGGCCTACAATGAGCAGTTCTTC. Translated, it gives CASRRSGAYNEQFF.

In its sample, this clonotype was seen many times. The V call is TRBV10-3, the J call TRBJ2-3, with 7 bases matching TRBD2. Germline CDR1 reads ENHRY; CDR2 reads SYGVKD. V shed 0 bases and J 0 bases; nucleotides not matched to a gene: 3. This CDR3 is 16 amino acids long. CDR3 bases: TGTGCCATCAGTGAGTCAGCGGGAAGTAGCACAGATACGCAGTATTTT. Its protein is CAISESAGSSTDTQYF.

This clonotype was found many times. The chain links TRBV29-1 to TRBJ2-7; D remains ambiguous. CDR3 length equals 12 residues. V gave up 4 bases and J gave up 5 bases, with 12 bases separating them. From germline, CDR1 is SQVTM and CDR2 ANQGSEA. CDR3 in DNA: TGCAGCGTTGTAGACCCGGGCGACGAGCAGTACTTC. Translation: CSVVDPGDEQYF.

The V gene is TRBV9, the J gene TRBJ2-7; D tentatively reads TRBD1 or TRBD2 (6 bases each). Trimming removed 4 bases at V and 5 bases at J, with 19 bases between. Germline V gives CDR1 SGDLS, CDR2 YYNGEE. CDR3 length: 15 residues. CDR3 loop: CASSPSVLRGHEQYF. The DNA of the CDR3 is TGTGCCAGCAGCCCTAGTGTCCTACGGGGGCACGAGCAGTACTTC. The variable domain in full, with the rest retrieved from reference TRBV9 and TRBJ2-7, is DSGVTQTPKHLITATGQRVTLRCSPRSGDLSVYWYQQSLDQGLQFLIQYYNGEERAKGNILERFSAQQFPDLHSELNLSSLELGDSALYFCASSPSVLRGHEQYFGPGTRLTVT.